Below, 31 T cell receptor beta chains from the same sample are listed, as sequenced in a study of T cells in Graves' hyperthyroidism and ophthalmopathy. Amplified regions were TCR beta CDR3 sequences from RNA transcripts. An initial round of RT-PCR targeting the TCR CDR3 relied on the HTBI primer set. Each CDR3 protein is one row after TCRdb ran MiXCR on the multiplex PCR reads. The table records 300,000 to 350,000 distinct CDR3 sequences, 15% to 20% of them present only once. The sequencing sample was made of blood. These receptors were obtained from a woman aged 40-49 years with Graves' ophthalmopathy.

This clonotype was seen ten or more times. The chain carries TRBV28 and TRBJ1-2; D unclear. V was clipped by 4 bases and J by 8 bases, with 17 bases between them. The CDR3 has 14 residues. CDR1 MDHEN and CDR2 SYDVKM come from the germline V gene. The CDR3 protein is CASSSYTGRSGYTF. DNA for the CDR3: TGTGCCAGCAGTTCGTATACCGGACGTAGCGGCTACACCTTC.

J is TRBJ1-2 and V is TRBV28; maybe TRBD1 (5 bases). The V and J ends lost 4 bases and 4 bases respectively, with 16 bases between them. CDR1 and CDR2 (germline): MDHEN, SYDVKM. This CDR3 is built from 15 residues. The CDR3 coding sequence is TGTGCCAGCAGTTCGACGGGGGGACGGTTCTATGGCTACACCTTC. Translated: CASSSTGGRFYGYTF.

The chain combines TRBV5-5 with TRBJ1-2; D unresolved. The V end lost 1 base, the J end lost 2 bases, and 12 bases lay between the germline ends. The CDR3 runs 15 residues. CDR1 and CDR2 (germline): SGHKS, YYEKEE (reference sequence). In DNA, the CDR3 is TGTGCCAGCAGCTTGAGGTCGGGGATCAACTATGGCTACACCTTC. Translating it yields CASSLRSGINYGYTF.

Regarding this clonotype: A much larger clone sits a single nucleotide away, making a read error possible. The V call is TRBV4-1, the J call TRBJ1-2; D is uncertain. The CDR3 extends over 14 amino acids. Per germline, CDR1 MGHRA and CDR2 YSYEKL. Trimming pared 1 base from V and 5 bases from J, leaving 11 bases between. In DNA, the CDR3 is TGCGCCAGCAGCCAAGCGACCTGGGCATATGGCTACACCTTC. This translates into CASSQATWAYGYTF.

The V and J genes are TRBV19 and TRBJ1-3; possible D gene TRBD1, 5 bases. The V end lost 7 bases, the J end lost 3 bases, and 13 bases lay between the germline ends. From germline, CDR1 is LNHDA and CDR2 SQIVND (reference sequence). This CDR3 has 14 amino acids. CDR3 nucleotide sequence: TGTGCCAGTATTAACCGGGGGATTGGAAACACCATATATTTT. Translating gives CASINRGIGNTIYF. Complete variable domain (other parts from reference TRBV19 and TRBJ1-3): DGGITQSPKYLFRKEGQNVTLSCEQNLNHDAMYWYRQDPGQGLRLIYYSQIVNDFQKGDIAEGYSVSREKKESFPLTVTSAQKNPTAFYLCASINRGIGNTIYFGEGSWLTVV.

This clonotype was detected many times. The rearrangement links TRBV20-1 to TRBJ2-7; TRBD1 agrees at 7 bases. CDR3 length: 15 residues. With V trimmed by 6 bases and J by 3 bases, 14 bases remained unmatched. Germline CDR1 and CDR2: DFQATT and SNEGSKA (reference sequence). In DNA form, the CDR3 reads TGCAGTGCAACCTTAAACAGGGGACCCTTCTACGAGCAGTACTTC. Protein: CSATLNRGPFYEQYF.

This chain links TRBV12-3 or TRBV12-4 with TRBJ2-5; possibly TRBD1 for D (6 bases). The CDR3 is made up of 15 amino acids. With 3 bases removed from V and 1 base from J, the gap between germline ends came to 12 bases. The CDR3 sequence: CASSLDRRSQETQYF. CDR3 sequence (DNA): TGTGCCAGCAGTTTGGACAGAAGGTCCCAAGAGACCCAGTACTTC.

This clonotype was counted many times. The chain is built from TRBV9 and TRBJ1-1; D unresolved. The CDR3 extends over 14 amino acids. Germline V gene lookup returns CDR1 SGDLS and CDR2 YYNGEE. Trimming left V 6 bases short and J 1 base short, with 13 bases between. The CDR3 region is CASTTGWGNTEAFF. CDR3 DNA sequence: TGTGCCAGCACCACGGGGTGGGGGAACACTGAAGCTTTCTTT. Variable domain in full (rest from reference TRBV9 and TRBJ1-1): DSGVTQTPKHLITATGQRVTLRCSPRSGDLSVYWYQQSLDQGLQFLIQYYNGEERAKGNILERFSAQQFPDLHSELNLSSLELGDSALYFCASTTGWGNTEAFFGQGTRLTVV.

The rearrangement joins TRBV30 to TRBJ1-2; 9 bases are shared with TRBD1. CDR1 is GTSNPN, CDR2 SVGIG, per germline (reference sequence). Germline trimming cut 3 bases from V and 1 base from J; bases unmatched to any gene: 6. The CDR3 consists of 15 residues. The CDR3 bases are TGTGCCTGGAGGAGGGACAGGGCCCATAACTATGGCTACACCTTC. It yields the protein CAWRRDRAHNYGYTF.

The chain uses TRBV28 and TRBJ1-2; 7 bases map to TRBD1. Germline V gives CDR1 MDHEN, CDR2 SYDVKM. There are 12 residues in the CDR3. After removal of 11 bases from V and 8 bases from J, the junction contained 11 bases not matched to a gene. CDR3 region: CAGLKGAEGYTF. CDR3 coding DNA: TGTGCCGGCCTAAAGGGGGCGGAGGGCTACACCTTC.

In the case of this clonotype: This may stem from a read error, because a much larger clone lies one nucleotide away. The rearrangement links TRBV20-1 to TRBJ2-7; D call uncertain. Looked up from germline, CDR1 is DFQATT and CDR2 is SNEGSKA (reference sequence). The CDR3 is 10 residues long. The germline V and J ends were trimmed by 4 bases and 5 bases, with 6 bases remaining between them. CDR3 DNA: TGCAGTGCTATTGTCGACGAGCAGTACTTC. Its translation is CSAIVDEQYF.

This clonotype occurred many times. V gene TRBV6-5 combines with J gene TRBJ2-2; maybe TRBD2 (6 bases). The V end lost 4 bases, the J end lost 3 bases, and 9 bases lay between the germline ends. Germline CDR1 and CDR2: MNHEY and SVGAGI. The CDR3 is 14 residues long. CDR3 protein: CASSWGVDTGELFF. CDR3 bases: TGTGCCAGCAGTTGGGGGGTGGACACCGGGGAGCTGTTTTTT.

This clonotype was counted many times. The CDR3 DNA reads TGTGCCAGTAGTCCCGGGCTAGCGGAACCTCACTCCTACGAGCAGTACTTC. Residues: CASSPGLAEPHSYEQYF. This chain connects TRBV19 to TRBJ2-7, with 7 bases that match TRBD2. Germline V gives CDR1 LNHDA, CDR2 SQIVND (reference sequence). V lost 5 bases to trimming and J lost 0 bases; unmatched junction nucleotides: 13. The CDR3 contains 17 residues.

This clonotype occurred many times. The V gene is TRBV30, the J gene TRBJ1-5, with D perhaps TRBD1 (6 bases). V lost 5 bases to trimming and J lost 3 bases, with 11 bases between them. The V gene's germline CDR1 is GTSNPN and CDR2 SVGIG (reference sequence). The length of the CDR3 is 13 residues. CDR3 bases: TGTGCCTGGGCACAGGGTCCCAATCAGCCCCAGCATTTT. Amino acids: CAWAQGPNQPQHF. Variable domain in full (rest from reference TRBV30 and TRBJ1-5): SQTIHQWPATLVQPVGSPLSLECTVEGTSNPNLYWYRQAAGRGLQLLFYSVGIGQISSEVPQNLSASRPQDRQFILSSKKLLLSDSGFYLCAWAQGPNQPQHFGDGTRLSIL.

There are many counts of this clonotype. The chain links TRBV12-5 to TRBJ1-1; tentative D call: TRBD1 (5 bases). The CDR3 totals 17 residues. The germline V gene encodes CDR1 LGHNT and CDR2 FRNRAP. V was cut by 2 bases and J by 6 bases, with 22 bases left in between. The CDR3 DNA reads TGTGCTAGTGGTTTGCCCGACCCGCAGGGTCGTCGGTCTGAAGCTTTCTTT. It codes for CASGLPDPQGRRSEAFF.

This clonotype has ten or more counts. This sequence joins TRBV27 and TRBJ2-7; a weak D match, TRBD2 (7 bases). Germline CDR1 reads MNHEY; CDR2 reads SMNVEV (reference sequence). The V end was cut by 3 bases, the J end by 3 bases, with 15 bases between. CDR3 size: 15 residues. The CDR3 loop is CASSFGGGAHYEQYF. In DNA form, the CDR3 reads TGTGCCAGCAGTTTTGGGGGGGGGGCCCACTACGAGCAGTACTTC.

This clonotype was picked up a small number of times. The chain recombines TRBV7-9 with TRBJ1-2; D unresolved. There are 15 residues in the CDR3. CDR1 is SEHNR and CDR2 is FQNEAQ in the germline V gene (reference sequence). Trimming removed 1 base at V and 3 bases at J, with 12 bases between. The CDR3, as DNA: TGTGCCAGCAGCTTAGAGGGCGGAGGTGACTATGGCTACACCTTC. Protein product: CASSLEGGGDYGYTF.

The chain links TRBV6-1 to TRBJ1-6; D is ambiguous. The CDR3 extends over 13 amino acids. Deletions cut 11 bases from V and 7 bases from J, with 15 bases between. Germline CDR1 reads MNHNS; CDR2 reads SASEGT. CDR3 nucleotides: TGTGCCGGAAGTGAAGTCAGGAATTCACCCCTCCACTTT. Encoded protein: CAGSEVRNSPLHF.

The chain joins TRBV30 to TRBJ2-7; 12 bases align to TRBD1. Germline V gene sequence: CDR1 GTSNPN, CDR2 SVGIG (reference sequence). CDR3 length equals 14 residues. The trim removed 4 bases at V and 2 bases at J, leaving 3 bases unmatched. The DNA of the CDR3 is TGTGCCTGGACCCGGGACAGGGGGCCCTACGAGCAGTACTTC. This encodes CAWTRDRGPYEQYF. Combining the CDR3 with reference TRBV30 and TRBJ2-7 gives the whole variable domain SQTIHQWPATLVQPVGSPLSLECTVEGTSNPNLYWYRQAAGRGLQLLFYSVGIGQISSEVPQNLSASRPQDRQFILSSKKLLLSDSGFYLCAWTRDRGPYEQYFGPGTRLTVT.

This clonotype was observed many times. V usage is TRBV6-2 or TRBV6-3 and J usage is TRBJ2-7; D is perhaps TRBD1 or TRBD2 (5 bases each). This CDR3 spans 15 amino acids. Looked up from germline, CDR1 is MNHEY and CDR2 is SVGEGT. V gave up 6 bases and J gave up 4 bases, with 19 bases separating them. The CDR3: CASREWPGASYEQYF. The CDR3 DNA reads TGTGCCAGCAGGGAGTGGCCCGGGGCCAGTTACGAGCAGTACTTC.

As concerns this clonotype: It may be a read error: a sequence one base away is much more abundant. This chain links TRBV28 with TRBJ1-1; D is ambiguous. CDR1 MDHEN and CDR2 SYDVKM come from the germline V gene. This CDR3 contains 13 residues. Between the trimmed V and J ends, which lost 11 bases and 2 bases, there was a span of 15 bases. This chain's CDR3 is CAGTSPGNTEAFF. CDR3 DNA sequence: TGTGCCGGCACCTCTCCGGGAAACACTGAAGCTTTCTTT.

There are many counts of this clonotype. The chain carries TRBV28 and TRBJ2-7, with D unclear. This CDR3 is built from 14 residues. With 7 bases removed from V and 3 bases from J, the gap between germline ends came to 16 bases. The germline V gene encodes CDR1 MDHEN and CDR2 SYDVKM. The CDR3 DNA reads TGTGCCAGCATTTCACCTCATTCAGACTACGAGCAGTACTTC. This sequence encodes CASISPHSDYEQYF.

This clonotype appeared many times. This chain uses TRBV28 with TRBJ1-1; D not certain. The V gene's germline CDR1 is MDHEN and CDR2 SYDVKM. The CDR3 length is 15 residues. V shed 5 bases and J shed 3 bases, with 16 bases lying between them. CDR3 sequence: CASSPLDRWDTEAFF. CDR3 coding DNA: TGTGCCAGCAGTCCCCTCGACCGTTGGGACACTGAAGCTTTCTTT. Full variable domain (outside the CDR3, taken from reference TRBV28 and TRBJ1-1): DVKVTQSSRYLVKRTGEKVFLECVQDMDHENMFWYRQDPGLGLRLIYFSYDVKMKEKGDIPEGYSVSREKKERFSLILESASTNQTSMYLCASSPLDRWDTEAFFGQGTRLTVV.

The table lists this clonotype with many counts. The chain combines TRBV28 with TRBJ2-7, with 14 bases aligning to TRBD2. V was clipped by 8 bases and J by 7 bases; unmatched bases: 10. The CDR3 covers 15 residues. Looked up from germline, CDR1 is MDHEN and CDR2 is SYDVKM. CDR3 DNA sequence: TGTGCCAGCCAAGGGACTAGCGGGAGTTATAGGGAGCAGTACTTC. As protein: CASQGTSGSYREQYF. Full variable domain (missing parts from reference TRBV28 and TRBJ2-7): DVKVTQSSRYLVKRTGEKVFLECVQDMDHENMFWYRQDPGLGLRLIYFSYDVKMKEKGDIPEGYSVSREKKERFSLILESASTNQTSMYLCASQGTSGSYREQYFGPGTRLTVT.

This clonotype was detected many times. The chain links TRBV29-1 to TRBJ2-7, with 10 positions matching TRBD1. In germline, CDR1 is SQVTM, CDR2 ANQGSEA. Trimming took 4 bases from V and 2 from J; bases not matched to a gene: 8. This CDR3 has 15 amino acids. The CDR3 loop is CSVVGGTGATYEQYF. The CDR3 coding sequence is TGCAGCGTTGTGGGGGGGACAGGGGCCACCTACGAGCAGTACTTC.

Ten or more counts support this clonotype. The chain uses TRBV11-1 and TRBJ1-1, with 8 bases aligning to TRBD1. In germline, CDR1 is SGHAT, CDR2 FQDESV (reference sequence). The CDR3 is made up of 19 amino acids. Trimming took 2 bases from V and 0 from J; bases not matched to a gene: 14. Here the CDR3 DNA reads TGTGCCAGCAGCTTACTATCCGGGACAGGATTCACCATGAACACTGAAGCTTTCTTT. Protein: CASSLLSGTGFTMNTEAFF.

This clonotype was seen repeatedly, ten times or more. The chain uses TRBV28 and TRBJ2-7; D remains unclear. The germline V gene encodes CDR1 MDHEN and CDR2 SYDVKM. There are 12 residues in the CDR3. V lost 7 bases and J 4 bases, leaving 11 bases between the germline ends. In DNA, the CDR3 is TGTGCCAGCATAGGCGGAGTATACGAGCAGTACTTC. It is translated as CASIGGVYEQYF.

V and J are TRBV30 and TRBJ2-2; tentative D call: TRBD1 (6 bases). Per germline, CDR1 GTSNPN and CDR2 SVGIG (reference sequence). The V gene lost 5 bases and the J gene lost 6 bases, with 13 bases spanning the gap. The length of the CDR3 is 13 residues. In DNA, the CDR3 is TGTGCCTGGCTACAGGGCGTCCCCGGGGAGCTGTTTTTT. This gives the protein CAWLQGVPGELFF.

This clonotype was picked up many times. V gene TRBV6-5 combines with J gene TRBJ2-7; the match to TRBD2 covers 9 bases. The V gene end was trimmed by 7 bases and the J gene end by 2 bases; junction bases not matched to a gene: 3. CDR3 length: 13 amino acids. Per the germline V gene, CDR1 is MNHEY and CDR2 is SVGAGI. In nucleotides, the CDR3 is TGTGCCAGCAATCCTAGCGGGGCCTACGAGCAGTACTTC. This codes for CASNPSGAYEQYF.

This clonotype occurred many times. The chain links TRBV6-1 to TRBJ2-7, with a tentative D call TRBD2 (6 bases). Per the germline V gene, CDR1 is MNHNS and CDR2 is SASEGT. This CDR3 comprises 15 residues. V lost 2 bases and J 3 bases, leaving 14 bases between the germline ends. CDR3 in amino acids: CASSEMPAGSYEQYF. CDR3 bases: TGTGCCAGCAGTGAAATGCCGGCGGGAAGCTACGAGCAGTACTTC.

At least ten counts were recorded for this clonotype. The rearrangement links TRBV7-8 to TRBJ2-1; no clear D. The CDR3 totals 17 residues. V was trimmed by 1 base and J by 0 bases, leaving 13 bases between them. Looked up from germline, CDR1 is SGHVS and CDR2 is FQNEAQ. CDR3 DNA sequence: TGTGCCAGCAGCTTAGAAAGTCTTTATAGCTCCTACAATGAGCAGTTCTTC. It codes for CASSLESLYSSYNEQFF.